This TCR beta chain originates from a study of T cell repertoires in cytomegalovirus infection. TCRdb re-called the reads with MiXCR, one entry per CDR3 protein. The data contain about 490,000 distinct CDR3 sequences, 16% of them singletons. This clonotype has at least ten counts. CDR1 and CDR2 (germline): SGHVS, FNYEAQ. The V gene lost 4 bases and the J gene lost 3 bases, with 14 bases spanning the gap. The CDR3 totals 15 residues. Sequences were obtained from CD8+ T cells from PBMCs. The source is a human donor in good health (CMV status not recorded). Some clones in this sample may be carry-over from other donors' samples. The chain recombines TRBV7-6 with TRBJ2-3; D is possibly TRBD1 (6 bases). CDR3 coding DNA: TGTGCCAGCAGCTCAAACCCACAGGGTACAGATACGCAGTATTTT. This encodes CASSSNPQGTDTQYF. Full variable domain (rest looked up from reference TRBV7-6 and TRBJ2-3): GAGVSQSPRYKVTKRGQDVALRCDPISGHVSLYWYRQALGQGPEFLTYFNYEAQQDKSGLPNDRFSAERPEGSISTLTIQRTEQRDSAMYRCASSSNPQGTDTQYFGPGTRLTVL.